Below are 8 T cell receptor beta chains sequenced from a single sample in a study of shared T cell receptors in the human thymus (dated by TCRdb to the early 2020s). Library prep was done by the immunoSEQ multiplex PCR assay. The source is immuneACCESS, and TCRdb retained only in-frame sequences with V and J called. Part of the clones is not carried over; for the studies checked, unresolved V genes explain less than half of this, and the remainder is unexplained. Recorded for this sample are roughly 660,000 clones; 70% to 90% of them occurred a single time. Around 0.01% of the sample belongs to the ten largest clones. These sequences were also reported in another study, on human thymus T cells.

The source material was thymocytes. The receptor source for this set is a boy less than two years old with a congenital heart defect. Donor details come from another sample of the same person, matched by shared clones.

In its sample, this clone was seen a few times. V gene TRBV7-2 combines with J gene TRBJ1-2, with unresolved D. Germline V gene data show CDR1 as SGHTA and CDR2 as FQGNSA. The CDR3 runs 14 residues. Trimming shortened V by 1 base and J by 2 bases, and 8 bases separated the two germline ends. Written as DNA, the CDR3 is TGTGCCAGCAGCTTAGTCCGAGAGAACTATGGCTACACCTTC. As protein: CASSLVRENYGYTF.

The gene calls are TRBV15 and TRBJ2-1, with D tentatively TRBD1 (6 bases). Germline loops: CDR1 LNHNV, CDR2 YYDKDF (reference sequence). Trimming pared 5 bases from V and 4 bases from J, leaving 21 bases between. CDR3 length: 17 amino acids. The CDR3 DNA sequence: TGTGCCACCAGCGCTCTTTTCGGACAGACCCGGTACAATGAGCAGTTCTTC. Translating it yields CATSALFGQTRYNEQFF.

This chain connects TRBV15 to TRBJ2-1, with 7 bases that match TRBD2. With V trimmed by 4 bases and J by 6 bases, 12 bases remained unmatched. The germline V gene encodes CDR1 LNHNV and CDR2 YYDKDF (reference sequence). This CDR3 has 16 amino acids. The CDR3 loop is CATSIRAGRAGNEQFF. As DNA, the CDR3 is TGTGCCACCAGCATTAGAGCGGGGCGGGCGGGCAATGAGCAGTTCTTC.

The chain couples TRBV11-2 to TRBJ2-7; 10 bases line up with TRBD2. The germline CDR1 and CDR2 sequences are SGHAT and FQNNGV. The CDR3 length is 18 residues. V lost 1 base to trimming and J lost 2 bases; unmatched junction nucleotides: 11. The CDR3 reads CASSLGEAAGGTTYEQYF. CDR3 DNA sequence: TGTGCCAGCAGCTTAGGGGAAGCAGCGGGAGGGACTACCTACGAGCAGTACTTC.

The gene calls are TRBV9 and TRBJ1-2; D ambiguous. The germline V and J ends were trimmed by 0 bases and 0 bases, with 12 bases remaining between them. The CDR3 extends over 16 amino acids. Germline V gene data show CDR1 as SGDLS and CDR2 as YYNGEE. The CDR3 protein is CASSVEPVGANYGYTF. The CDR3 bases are TGTGCCAGCAGCGTAGAACCGGTAGGAGCTAACTATGGCTACACCTTC.

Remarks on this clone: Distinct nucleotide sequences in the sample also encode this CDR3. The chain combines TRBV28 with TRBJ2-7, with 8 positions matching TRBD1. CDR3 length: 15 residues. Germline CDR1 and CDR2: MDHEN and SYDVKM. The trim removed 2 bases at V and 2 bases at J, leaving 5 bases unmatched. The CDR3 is CASSLGRGRPYEQYF. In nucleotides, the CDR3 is TGTGCCAGCAGTTTAGGCAGGGGGCGGCCCTACGAGCAGTACTTC. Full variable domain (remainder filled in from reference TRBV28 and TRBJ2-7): DVKVTQSSRYLVKRTGEKVFLECVQDMDHENMFWYRQDPGLGLRLIYFSYDVKMKEKGDIPEGYSVSREKKERFSLILESASTNQTSMYLCASSLGRGRPYEQYFGPGTRLTVT.

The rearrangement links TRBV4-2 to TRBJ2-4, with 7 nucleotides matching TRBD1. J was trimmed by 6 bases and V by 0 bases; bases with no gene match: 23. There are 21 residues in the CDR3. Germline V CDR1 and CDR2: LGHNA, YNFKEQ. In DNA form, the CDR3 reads TGTGCCAGCAGCCAAGAATCGAACTTCCGGGACAGACGTAAGTGGGGAAACATTCAGTACTTC. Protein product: CASSQESNFRDRRKWGNIQYF.

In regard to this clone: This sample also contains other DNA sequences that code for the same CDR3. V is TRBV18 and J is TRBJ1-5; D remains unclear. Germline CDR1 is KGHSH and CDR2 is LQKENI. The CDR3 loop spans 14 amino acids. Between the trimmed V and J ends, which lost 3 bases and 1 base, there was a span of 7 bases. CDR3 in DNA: TGTGCCAGCTCACCCTCGGGGAGCAATCAGCCCCAGCATTTT. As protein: CASSPSGSNQPQHF.